The rows below give T cell receptor beta chains drawn from one sample of a study of blood T cell repertoires in COVID-19. Here immunoSEQ multiplex PCR was the method, and the copy in TCRdb shows in-frame clones only, minus some. The table has about 94,000 clones, about 80% seen once; the top ten hold under 20%. The sequenced material came from peripheral blood. These receptors were obtained from a human donor in a cohort sampled during active COVID-19. Both conserved end residues are part of each CDR3. A D gene is named only where the DNA matches it firmly. Size is stated for part of the rows, as once, few or many counts, or as a class when the clone is expanded.

- TRBJ1-4 TRBV9 - CASSVDGAPDEKLFF TGTGCCAGCAGCGTAGATGGGGCACCGGATGAAAAACTGTTTTTT
- TRBJ1-2 TRBV3-1/TRBV3-2 - CASSRHLGGTGYTF TGTGCCAGCAGCCGACATTTGGGGGGAACTGGCTACACCTTC
TRBD1 TRBJ2-5 TRBV12-3/TRBV12-4 - CASSPGQGETQYF TGTGCCAGCAGCCCGGGACAGGGAGAGACCCAGTACTTC
TRBD1 TRBJ2-7 TRBV18 - CASSSGTGSYEQYF TGTGCCAGCTCATCCGGGACAGGATCCTACGAGCAGTACTTC
- TRBJ1-6 TRBV11-2 - CASSPHQGLNSPLHF TGTGCCAGCAGCCCCCACCAGGGGCTTAATTCACCCCTCCACTTT
TRBD1 TRBJ2-7 TRBV18 - CASSPSTGDHEQYF TGTGCCAGCTCACCATCGACAGGGGACCACGAGCAGTACTTC
TRBD1 TRBJ2-7 TRBV7-2 - CASKETGPIYEQYF TGTGCCAGCAAGGAGACAGGGCCGATCTACGAGCAGTACTTC
TRBD1 TRBJ2-3 TRBV7-3 - CASSFLPRQGRGTDTQYF TGTGCCAGCAGCTTCCTTCCCCGACAGGGGCGAGGCACAGATACGCAGTATTTT
- TRBJ2-7 TRBV19 - CASSIVPATGTYEQYF TGTGCCAGTAGTATAGTTCCCGCGACGGGAACCTACGAGCAGTACTTC
- TRBJ1-1 TRBV7-9 - CASSLIRGNTEAFF TGTGCCAGCAGCCTCATCCGAGGGAACACTGAAGCTTTCTTT
TRBD1 TRBJ2-6 TRBV28 - CASSLWGQGASGANVLTF TGTGCCAGCAGTTTATGGGGACAGGGGGCGTCTGGGGCCAACGTCCTGACTTTC
TRBD2 TRBJ2-1 TRBV5-1 - CASSLGGSGRPNEQFF TGCGCCAGCAGCTTGGGAGGTAGCGGGAGGCCCAATGAGCAGTTCTTC
- TRBJ2-3 TRBV29-1 - CSDLPGDTQYF TGCAGCGACCTGCCCGGAGATACGCAGTATTTT
TRBD2 TRBJ2-7 TRBV7-9 - CASSQGLAGGYEQYF TGTGCCAGCAGCCAAGGACTAGCGGGAGGGTACGAGCAGTACTTC
- TRBJ1-2 TRBV2 few CASRQGEDYGYTF TGTGCCAGCAGGCAGGGTGAGGACTATGGCTACACCTTC
TRBD2 TRBJ2-7 TRBV7-2 - CASSIGGGGSYEQYF TGTGCCAGCAGCATCGGGGGGGGCGGTTCCTACGAGCAGTACTTC
TRBD2 TRBJ2-7 TRBV5-1 once CASSSSSGRRRNEQYF TGCGCCAGCAGCTCCTCTAGCGGGAGGAGGAGAAACGAGCAGTACTTC
TRBD1 TRBJ2-1 TRBV12-5 - CASGLVPAGGNEQFF TGTGCTAGTGGTTTGGTACCGGCAGGGGGCAATGAGCAGTTCTTC
TRBD2 TRBJ2-1 TRBV28 - CASSFSGGKNEQFF TGTGCCAGCAGTTTCTCGGGAGGGAAAAATGAGCAGTTCTTC
TRBD1 TRBJ1-2 TRBV5-1 few CASGKDRAYGYTF TGCGCCAGCGGTAAGGACAGGGCGTATGGCTACACCTTC
TRBD1 TRBJ2-7 TRBV5-4 - CASSSLRTGFHQQYF TGTGCCAGCAGCTCGCTACGGACAGGGTTCCACCAGCAGTACTTC
- TRBJ2-7 TRBV10-3 - CAISVASYEQYF TGTGCCATCAGTGTGGCCAGCTACGAGCAGTACTTC
TRBD1 TRBJ1-1 TRBV3-1/TRBV3-2 - CASSQGDRGLAFF TGTGCCAGCAGCCAAGGGGACAGGGGGTTAGCTTTCTTT
- TRBJ1-1 TRBV28 - CASSYNGAYAEAFF TGTGCCAGCAGTTATAACGGAGCTTACGCTGAAGCTTTCTTT
TRBD1 TRBJ1-2 TRBV7-2 - CASSAGTGLQGYTF TGTGCCAGCAGCGCCGGGACAGGGCTTCAAGGCTACACCTTC
TRBD2 TRBJ2-5 TRBV24-1 - CATSDSSGNQETQYF TGTGCCACCAGTGACTCTAGCGGGAACCAAGAGACCCAGTACTTC
- TRBJ2-7 TRBV28 once CASSFLRYEQYF TGTGCCAGCAGTTTTCTACGCTACGAGCAGTACTTC
- TRBJ2-2 TRBV2 - CASSNTRPHRGTGELFF TGTGCCAGCAGTAACACAAGACCACACCGGGGCACCGGGGAGCTGTTTTTT
- TRBJ1-2 TRBV19 - CASSMAPGLHNYGYTF TGTGCCAGTAGTATGGCCCCAGGGCTCCATAACTATGGCTACACCTTC
TRBD2 TRBJ2-7 TRBV19 - CASSIDLLAGVGEQYF TGTGCCAGTAGTATAGATCTGCTAGCGGGAGTCGGCGAGCAGTACTTC
- TRBJ2-7 TRBV10-1 - CASIGEETGVSEQYF TGCGCCAGCATAGGGGAGGAAACAGGGGTTTCGGAGCAGTACTTC
TRBD1 TRBJ2-5 TRBV5-5 - CASTVYMTGGETQYF TGTGCCAGCACCGTATACATGACAGGGGGTGAGACCCAGTACTTC
- TRBJ2-2 TRBV2 - CASRRAANTGELFF TGTGCCAGCCGGAGAGCGGCGAACACCGGGGAGCTGTTTTTT
TRBD2 TRBJ2-1 TRBV15 - CATSRARLAGGNEQFF TGTGCCACCAGCAGAGCCCGACTAGCGGGAGGAAATGAGCAGTTCTTC
TRBD1 TRBJ1-1 TRBV28 - CASSLIRGRRAFF TGTGCCAGCAGTTTAATCAGGGGGCGAAGAGCTTTCTTT
TRBD2 TRBJ2-7 TRBV2 - CAGAEELLAGGTYEQYF TGTGCCGGGGCCGAGGAGTTACTAGCGGGAGGAACGTACGAGCAGTACTTC
TRBD1 TRBJ2-2 TRBV5-1 - CASSLEGQGTGELFF TGCGCCAGCAGCTTGGAGGGACAGGGCACCGGGGAGCTGTTTTTT
TRBD1 TRBJ1-1 TRBV12-5 few CASGLTGGTEAFF TGTGCTAGTGGTTTAACAGGGGGCACTGAAGCTTTCTTT
TRBD1 TRBJ1-3 TRBV29-1 - CSVQQGTGLGNTIYF TGCAGCGTCCAACAAGGGACAGGTCTCGGAAACACCATATATTTT
TRBD1 TRBJ2-5 TRBV6-2/TRBV6-3 - CASSAGTGGASQETQYF TGTGCCAGCAGTGCGGGGACAGGGGGCGCCAGCCAAGAGACCCAGTACTTC
- TRBJ2-7 TRBV5-1 - CASSQAALSYEQYF TGCGCCAGCAGCCAAGCGGCACTCTCCTACGAGCAGTACTTC
- TRBJ2-1 TRBV5-1 once CARGDRDTDEQFF TGCGCCAGGGGGGACCGGGACACCGATGAGCAGTTCTTC
- TRBJ1-2 TRBV7-9 - CASNRWQDYGYTF TGTGCCAGCAACAGGTGGCAGGACTATGGCTACACCTTC
TRBD1 TRBJ1-2 TRBV19 - CASNGDRGLSYGYTF TGTGCCAGTAATGGGGACAGGGGCCTCTCTTATGGCTACACCTTC
- TRBJ1-1 TRBV27 - CASRVGGGTEAFF TGTGCCAGCCGGGTGGGAGGTGGAACTGAAGCTTTCTTT
TRBD2 TRBJ2-3 TRBV6-5 - CASWTSGSTDTQYF TGTGCCAGCTGGACTAGCGGGAGCACAGATACGCAGTATTTT
TRBD2 TRBJ2-1 TRBV5-1 - CASNPTSGRLYNEQFF TGCGCCAGCAACCCTACTAGCGGGAGGCTGTACAATGAGCAGTTCTTC
- TRBJ2-1 TRBV28 once CATEPWSGEQFF TGTGCCACCGAACCTTGGTCCGGTGAGCAGTTCTTC
TRBD1 TRBJ2-7 TRBV10-3 - CAISGTGTFYEQYF TGTGCCATCAGTGGGACAGGTACCTTCTACGAGCAGTACTTC
TRBD1 TRBJ1-5 TRBV28 - CASSASGGQGVGQPQHF TGTGCCAGCAGCGCCTCCGGGGGACAGGGGGTAGGTCAGCCCCAGCATTTT
TRBD1 TRBJ2-7 TRBV5-6 - CASSWGTVSEQYF TGTGCCAGCAGCTGGGGGACAGTCTCCGAGCAGTACTTC
- TRBJ2-1 TRBV5-1 - CASSSSGHGYNEQFF TGCGCCAGCAGCTCCTCGGGTCATGGATACAATGAGCAGTTCTTC